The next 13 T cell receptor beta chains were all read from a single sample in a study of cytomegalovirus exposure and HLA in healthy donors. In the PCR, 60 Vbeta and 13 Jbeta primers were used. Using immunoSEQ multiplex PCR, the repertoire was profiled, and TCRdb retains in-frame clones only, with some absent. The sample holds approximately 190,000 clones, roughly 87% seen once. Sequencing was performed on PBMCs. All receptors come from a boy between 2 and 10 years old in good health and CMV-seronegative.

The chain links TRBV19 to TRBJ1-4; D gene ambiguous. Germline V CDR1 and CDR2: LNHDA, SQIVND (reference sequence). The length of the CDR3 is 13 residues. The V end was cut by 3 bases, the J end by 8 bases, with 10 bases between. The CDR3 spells CASSIGPGEKLFF. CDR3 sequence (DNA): TGTGCCAGTAGTATCGGTCCGGGGGAAAAACTGTTTTTT.

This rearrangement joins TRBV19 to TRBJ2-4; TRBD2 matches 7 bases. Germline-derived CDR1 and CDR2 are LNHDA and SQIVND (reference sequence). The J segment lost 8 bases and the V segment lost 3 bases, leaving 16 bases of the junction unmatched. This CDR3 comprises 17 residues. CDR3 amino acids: CASSMSGGVPFSDIQYF. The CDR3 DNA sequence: TGTGCCAGTAGTATGTCGGGAGGTGTCCCCTTCAGTGACATTCAGTACTTC.

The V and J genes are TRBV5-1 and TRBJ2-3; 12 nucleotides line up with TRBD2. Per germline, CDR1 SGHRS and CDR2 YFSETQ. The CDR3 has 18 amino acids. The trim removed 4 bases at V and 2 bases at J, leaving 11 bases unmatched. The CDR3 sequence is CASSQGLAGAPFTDTQYF. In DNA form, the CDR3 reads TGCGCCAGCAGCCAGGGACTAGCGGGTGCTCCTTTCACAGATACGCAGTATTTT.

The DNA of the CDR3 is TGTGCCAGCAGCCCAAGCGAGGCTCCTGAAGCTTTCTTT. It codes for CASSPSEAPEAFF. The rearrangement links TRBV4-2 to TRBJ1-1; D remains unclear. Germline assignment: CDR1 LGHNA and CDR2 YNFKEQ. CDR3 size: 13 residues. Trimming shortened V by 4 bases and J by 6 bases, and 12 bases separated the two germline ends.

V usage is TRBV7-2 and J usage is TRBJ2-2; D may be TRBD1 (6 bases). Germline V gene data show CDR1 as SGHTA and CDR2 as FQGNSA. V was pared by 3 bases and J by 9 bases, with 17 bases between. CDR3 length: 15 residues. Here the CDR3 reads CASSFGAGALRELFF. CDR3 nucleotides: TGTGCCAGCAGCTTCGGGGCAGGGGCCCTCCGGGAGCTGTTTTTT.

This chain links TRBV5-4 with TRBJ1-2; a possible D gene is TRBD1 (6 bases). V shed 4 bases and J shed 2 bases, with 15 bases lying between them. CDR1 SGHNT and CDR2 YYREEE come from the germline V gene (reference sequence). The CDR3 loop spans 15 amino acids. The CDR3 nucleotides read TGTGCCAGCAGCCGGGACACACGCCAAAACTATGGCTACACCTTC. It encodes CASSRDTRQNYGYTF. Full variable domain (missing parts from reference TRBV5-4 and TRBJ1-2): ETGVTQSPTHLIKTRGQQVTLRCSSQSGHNTVSWYQQALGQGPQFIFQYYREEENGRGNFPPRFSGLQFPNYSSELNVNALELDDSALYLCASSRDTRQNYGYTFGSGTRLTVV.

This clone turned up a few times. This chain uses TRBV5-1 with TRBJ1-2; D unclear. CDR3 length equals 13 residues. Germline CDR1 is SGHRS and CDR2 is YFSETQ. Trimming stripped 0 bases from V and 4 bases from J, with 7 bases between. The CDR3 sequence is CASSLERGYGYTF. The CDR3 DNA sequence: TGCGCCAGCAGCTTGGAGAGAGGCTATGGCTACACCTTC.

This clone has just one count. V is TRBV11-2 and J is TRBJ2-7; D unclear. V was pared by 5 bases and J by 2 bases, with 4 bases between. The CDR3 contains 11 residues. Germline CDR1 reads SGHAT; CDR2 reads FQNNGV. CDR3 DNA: TGTGCCAGCAGCAATACCTACGAGCAGTACTTC. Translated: CASSNTYEQYF. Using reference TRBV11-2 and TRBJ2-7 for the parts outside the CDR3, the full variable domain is EAGVAQSPRYKIIEKRQSVAFWCNPISGHATLYWYQQILGQGPKLLIQFQNNGVVDDSQLPKDRFSAERLKGVDSTLKIQPAKLEDSAVYLCASSNTYEQYFGPGTRLTVT.

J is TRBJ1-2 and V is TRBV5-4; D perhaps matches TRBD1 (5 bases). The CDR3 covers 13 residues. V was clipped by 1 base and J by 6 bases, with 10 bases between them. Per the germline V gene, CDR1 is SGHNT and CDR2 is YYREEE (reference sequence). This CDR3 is CASSLITGDGYTF. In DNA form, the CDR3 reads TGTGCCAGCAGCTTGATAACAGGCGATGGCTACACCTTC.

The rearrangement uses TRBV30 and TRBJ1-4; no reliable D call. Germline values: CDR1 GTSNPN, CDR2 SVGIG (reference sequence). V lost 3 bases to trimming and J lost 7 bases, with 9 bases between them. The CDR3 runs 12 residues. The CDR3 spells CAWSLLSEKLFF. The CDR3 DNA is TGTGCCTGGAGCCTCCTCAGTGAAAAACTGTTTTTT.

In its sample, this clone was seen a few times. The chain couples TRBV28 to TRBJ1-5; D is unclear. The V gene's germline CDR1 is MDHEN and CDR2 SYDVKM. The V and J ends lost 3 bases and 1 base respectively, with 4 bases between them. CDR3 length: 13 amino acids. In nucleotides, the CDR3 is TGTGCCAGCAGTTTCCAAAGCAATCAGCCCCAGCATTTT. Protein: CASSFQSNQPQHF.

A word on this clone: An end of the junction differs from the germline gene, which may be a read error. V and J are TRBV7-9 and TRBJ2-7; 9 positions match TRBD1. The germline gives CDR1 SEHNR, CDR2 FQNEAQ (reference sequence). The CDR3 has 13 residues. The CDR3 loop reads CSSATQGAGEQYF. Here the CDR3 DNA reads TGTTCCAGCGCAACACAGGGGGCAGGTGAGCAGTACTTC.

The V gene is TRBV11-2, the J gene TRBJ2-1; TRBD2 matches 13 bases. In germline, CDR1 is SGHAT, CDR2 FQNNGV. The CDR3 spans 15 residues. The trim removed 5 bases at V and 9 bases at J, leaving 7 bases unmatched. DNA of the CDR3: TGTGCCAGCAGCCAGGGACTAGCGGGGAGATCTGAGCAGTTCTTC. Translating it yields CASSQGLAGRSEQFF.